This T cell receptor beta chain was sequenced for a study of T cell repertoires in cytomegalovirus infection. On the study more broadly: Alongside well-studied HLA-B-restricted CMV epitopes, recently identified HLA-C-restricted CMV epitopes were also used. Public TCR beta signatures indicated both CMV infection and matching HLA type. Study conclusions and caveats: What dominated the ex vivo response were HLA-C-restricted CMV-specific TCR beta clonotypes.

Points on this clonotype: Its antigen is undetermined.

Germline-derived CDR1 and CDR2 are MNHEY and SVGAGI. This CDR3 region has 19 residues. The trim removed 6 bases at V and 2 bases at J, leaving 15 bases unmatched. Each CDR3 protein gets one entry after TCRdb re-called the reads with MiXCR. Here the sample spans fewer than 950,000 distinct CDR3 sequences, approximately 30% being singletons. Sequenced material: cultured CD8+ T cells from PBMCs, taken from culture after CMV antigen stimulation. This TCR derives from a human donor in good health (CMV status not recorded). Some clones in this sample may be carry-over from other donors' samples. The chain has TRBV6-5 and TRBJ2-6, with 8 bases lining up with TRBD1. The CDR3 is CASRTPPWQGAAGANVLTF. The CDR3 DNA sequence: TGTGCCAGCAGAACCCCCCCCTGGCAGGGGGCTGCTGGGGCCAACGTCCTGACTTTC.